The 30 T cell receptor beta chains below were found in one sample sequenced in a study of molecular identifiers for immune sequencing clone quantification. TCRdb redid the calling of the PCR reads with MiXCR, one entry per CDR3 protein. Among roughly 320,000 distinct CDR3 sequences, over 20% were seen once, and the ten largest hold 0.75% to 0.85%. The source material was naive CD8+ T cells from blood, with Jurkat cell RNA spiked in. Indicated subset: FACS-sorted CD8+CD4-CCR7+CD45RA+ naive T cells. The receptors stem from a human donor in good health. Some libraries in this study had Jurkat cell RNA spiked in.

The table lists this clonotype with many counts. The gene calls are TRBV20-1 and TRBJ1-2; D is unresolved. Per the germline V gene, CDR1 is DFQATT and CDR2 is SNEGSKA (reference sequence). V dropped 0 bases and J dropped 2 bases, with 25 bases sitting between them. The CDR3 sequence is 19 residues long. The CDR3 nucleotides are TGCAGTGCTAGAGATTCCTACAGAGCCACTACCACTCGGAACTATGGCTACACCTTC. The encoded protein is CSARDSYRATTTRNYGYTF.

Comments on this clonotype: Given a much more abundant clone one base away, this may be a read error. This rearrangement joins TRBV7-9 to TRBJ1-6; 7 bases agree with TRBD1. There are 15 residues in the CDR3. CDR1 is SEHNR, CDR2 FQNEAQ, per germline (reference sequence). The CDR3 protein is CACSSGQPYNSPLHF. CDR3 sequence (DNA): TGTGCCTGCAGCTCGGGACAGCCGTATAATTCACCCCTCCACTTT.

Many counts were recorded for this clonotype. This chain joins TRBV12-3 or TRBV12-4 and TRBJ2-7; tentative D call: TRBD1 (6 bases). The CDR3 has 14 amino acids. Trimming stripped 6 bases from V and 5 bases from J, with 17 bases between. CDR3 amino acids: CASSRPHRAHEQYF. In nucleotides, the CDR3 is TGTGCCAGCAGCCGCCCCCACAGGGCCCACGAGCAGTACTTC.

This chain links TRBV5-1 with TRBJ1-4; a weak D match, TRBD1 (5 bases). Deletions cut 1 base from V and 8 bases from J, with 15 bases between. The CDR3 has 15 amino acids. Germline V lookup: CDR1 SGHRS, CDR2 YFSETQ. DNA of the CDR3: TGCGCCAGCAGCTTGTCGCAGGGCGGGAGAGAAAAACTGTTTTTT. This encodes CASSLSQGGREKLFF.

A few counts support this clonotype. The conserved phenylalanine or tryptophan is not found at the CDR3 terminus, so this likely reflects a read error. It is unclear where the CDR3 begins or ends on the DNA, so no DNA is shown, and the CDR3 is as TCRdb lists it. The rearrangement links TRBV21-1 to TRBJ1-2; the table's D gene call, TRBD1, was not cross checked with the DNA. TRBV21-1 is a recognized pseudogene. Including both end residues, the CDR3 is 13 amino acids long. CDR3 protein: CASTQNRPYGYTL.

This clonotype was recorded a few times. One end of the junction does not line up with germline, which may come from a read error. The chain joins TRBV4-3 to TRBJ2-1, with a tentative D call TRBD1 (6 bases). The CDR3 contains 16 residues. The germline CDR1 and CDR2 sequences are LGHNA and YSLEER. The CDR3 coding sequence is TGCGCCAGCAGCCAAGTGGAGAATACAGGGTACAGTGAGCAGTTCTTC. Translation gives CASSQVENTGYSEQFF.

This clonotype was recorded many times. V gene TRBV5-4 combines with J gene TRBJ2-7; the D gene is possibly TRBD2 (6 bases). This CDR3 is built from 14 residues. Germline lookup yields CDR1 SGHNT and CDR2 YYREEE (reference sequence). Between the trimmed V and J ends, which lost 0 bases and 4 bases, there was a span of 11 bases. The CDR3 sequence: CASSLELATYEQYF. DNA for the CDR3: TGTGCCAGCAGCTTGGAACTAGCTACGTACGAGCAGTACTTC.

In the case of this clonotype: A much bigger clone sits one base away, suggesting this may be a read error. Lacking the conserved final phenylalanine or tryptophan, this CDR3 likely reflects a read error. This sequence joins TRBV7-9 and TRBJ2-3, with TRBD1 matching over 7 bases. The length of the CDR3 is 15 residues. Germline CDR1 is SEHNR and CDR2 is FQNEAQ (reference sequence). Trimming took 4 bases from V and 5 from J; bases not matched to a gene: 9. The CDR3 nucleotides read TGTGCCAGCAGCTCGGTCCCGGGACAGCTAGATACGCAGTATCTT. Translating gives CASSSVPGQLDTQYL.

This clonotype appeared a few times. The missing conserved phenylalanine or tryptophan at the end of this CDR3 makes a read error likely. The chain links TRBV7-9 to TRBJ2-3; 12 bases are a match to TRBD1. Germline V lookup: CDR1 SEHNR, CDR2 FQNEAQ (reference sequence). V lost 5 bases to trimming and J lost 2 bases; unmatched junction nucleotides: 5. The CDR3 has 16 residues. The CDR3 DNA sequence: TGTGCCAGCAGCCGTCGGGACAGGGGGCCCACAGATACGCAGTATTTG. This encodes CASSRRDRGPTDTQYL.

Details on this clonotype: The junction shows a germline mismatch at one end, possibly a read error. This rearrangement joins TRBV11-2 to TRBJ2-3; D may be TRBD1 (6 bases). The V gene's germline CDR1 is SGHAT and CDR2 FQNNGV. The CDR3 runs 17 residues. CDR3 coding DNA: TGTGCCGGCAGCTTAATAACAGGGACGCCTCCCTCGGATACGCAGTATTTT. Its protein is CAGSLITGTPPSDTQYF. Full variable domain (rest looked up from reference TRBV11-2 and TRBJ2-3): EAGVAQSPRYKIIEKRQSVAFWCNPISGHATLYWYQQILGQGPKLLIQFQNNGVVDDSQLPKDRFSAERLKGVDSTLKIQPAKLEDSAVYLCAGSLITGTPPSDTQYFGPGTRLTVL.

This clonotype was seen repeatedly, ten times or more. The gene calls are TRBV19 and TRBJ2-2, with 8 bases fitting TRBD2. Germline loops: CDR1 LNHDA, CDR2 SQIVND (reference sequence). CDR3 length: 15 amino acids. V was clipped by 5 bases and J by 5 bases; unmatched bases: 7. The DNA for the CDR3 is TGTGCCAGTAGTGGAAGCGGGAGCTCTACCGGGGAGCTGTTTTTT. Translating it yields CASSGSGSSTGELFF.

This clonotype was seen ten or more times. This chain links TRBV4-3 with TRBJ1-1; D gene ambiguous. The germline gives CDR1 LGHNA, CDR2 YSLEER. The V end was cut by 4 bases, the J end by 6 bases, with 12 bases between. CDR3 length: 13 amino acids. The CDR3 loop is CASSPHTGAEAFF. CDR3 bases: TGCGCCAGCAGCCCTCACACGGGCGCTGAAGCTTTCTTT.

The gene calls are TRBV11-2 and TRBJ2-3; TRBD2 aligns across 8 bases. CDR1 and CDR2 (germline): SGHAT, FQNNGV. The CDR3 spans 19 residues. The V segment lost 8 bases and the J segment 0 bases; nucleotides outside the gene matches: 19. The chain's CDR3 is CASGSNVASGYPSTDTQYF. As DNA, the CDR3 is TGTGCCAGCGGCTCCAATGTGGCTAGCGGGTACCCAAGCACAGATACGCAGTATTTT.

This clonotype was recorded a few times. The V call is TRBV10-3, the J call TRBJ2-7, with D possibly being TRBD1 or TRBD2 (6 bases each). Between the trimmed V and J ends, which lost 0 bases and 2 bases, there was a span of 8 bases. The CDR3 covers 14 residues. The germline V gene encodes CDR1 ENHRY and CDR2 SYGVKD. The CDR3 DNA reads TGTGCCATCAGTGAGTCTGGGGGGCCCTACGAGCAGTACTTC. Translation: CAISESGGPYEQYF.

Worth noting for this clonotype: Possible read error: a much larger clone is one base away. A read error is likely, as this CDR3 ends without the conserved phenylalanine or tryptophan. The chain uses TRBV29-1 and TRBJ2-4; a weak D match, TRBD1 (6 bases). This CDR3 has 12 amino acids. Between the trimmed V and J ends, which lost 2 bases and 8 bases, there was a span of 10 bases. Germline V gene lookup returns CDR1 SQVTM and CDR2 ANQGSEA. CDR3 in amino acids: CSVEQGRDIQYS. The CDR3 DNA reads TGCAGCGTTGAACAGGGGAGAGACATTCAGTACTCC.

The chain couples TRBV20-1 to TRBJ1-1, with D maybe TRBD1 (6 bases). CDR1 DFQATT and CDR2 SNEGSKA come from the germline V gene (reference sequence). CDR3 size: 19 residues. Trimming removed 4 bases from V and 0 bases from J, with 27 bases in between. DNA of the CDR3: TGCAGTGCTATCCCGGGGTTTGCAAGGATCCGGGACATGAACACTGAAGCTTTCTTT. This sequence encodes CSAIPGFARIRDMNTEAFF.

As for this clonotype: A much bigger clone sits one base away, suggesting this may be a read error. The V gene is TRBV29-1, the J gene TRBJ2-7, with a tentative D call TRBD1 (5 bases). This CDR3 region has 11 residues. Germline V CDR1 and CDR2: SQVTM, ANQGSEA. The CDR3 reads CSVPGPLEQCF. As DNA, the CDR3 is TGCAGCGTTCCAGGGCCTCTGGAGCAGTGCTTC.

This clonotype was detected ten times or more. The rearrangement uses TRBV7-9 and TRBJ1-2; D uncertain. The CDR3 is 11 amino acids. CDR1 SEHNR and CDR2 FQNEAQ come from the germline V gene (reference sequence). V gave up 7 bases and J gave up 3 bases, with 6 bases separating them. The CDR3 is CASTPDYGYTF. Here the CDR3 DNA reads TGTGCCAGCACTCCGGACTATGGCTACACCTTC.

This clonotype has at least ten counts. The chain employs TRBV19 and TRBJ2-1, with TRBD2 matching 8 bases. Germline V gene sequence: CDR1 LNHDA, CDR2 SQIVND (reference sequence). V lost 4 bases and J lost 8; bases outside the gene matches: 4. This CDR3 spans 13 amino acids. The CDR3 nucleotides read TGTGCCAGTAGTAGGACTAGCATTTATGAGCAGTTCTTC. Its translation is CASSRTSIYEQFF.

This chain joins TRBV20-1 and TRBJ1-2; no reliable D call. Deletions cut 0 bases from V and 8 bases from J, with 13 bases between. This CDR3 comprises 13 residues. Looked up from germline, CDR1 is DFQATT and CDR2 is SNEGSKA (reference sequence). CDR3 amino acids: CSARDLDFNGYTF. CDR3 DNA sequence: TGCAGTGCTAGAGATCTCGACTTCAACGGCTACACCTTC.

Note on this clonotype: Since a much larger clone is just one base distant, this may be a read error. The chain employs TRBV5-3 and TRBJ1-1; no clear D. TRBV5-3 is known as an ORF, though its function is uncertain. The CDR3 has 14 amino acids. The CDR3 DNA is TGTGCCAGCAGCTTGCTCAGCATGGACACTGAAGCTTTCTTT. It translates to CASSLLSMDTEAFF.

This clonotype was counted many times. The rearrangement links TRBV12-5 to TRBJ2-2; 8 positions agree with TRBD2. Germline V CDR1 and CDR2: LGHNT, FRNRAP. V shed 6 bases and J 1 base; nucleotides not matched to a gene: 4. The CDR3 runs to 15 residues. CDR3 residues: CASGDSGENTGELFF. CDR3 DNA sequence: TGTGCTAGTGGCGATAGCGGGGAGAACACCGGGGAGCTGTTTTTT. The variable domain in full, completed from reference TRBV12-5 and TRBJ2-2, reads DARVTQTPRHKVTEMGQEVTMRCQPILGHNTVFWYRQTMMQGLELLAYFRNRAPLDDSGMPKDRFSAEMPDATLATLKIQPSEPRDSAVYFCASGDSGENTGELFFGEGSRLTVL.

This clonotype was counted ten times or more. This chain uses TRBV29-1 with TRBJ2-3; D perhaps matches TRBD1 (5 bases). Trimming took off 5 bases at V and 3 bases at J, with 15 bases between the two ends. CDR3 length: 14 amino acids. Germline V gene data show CDR1 as SQVTM and CDR2 as ANQGSEA. In nucleotides, the CDR3 is TGCAGCGTTTTGAGAACAGGTGAAACAGATACGCAGTATTTT. As protein: CSVLRTGETDTQYF.

This clonotype was seen repeatedly, ten times or more. V and J are TRBV19 and TRBJ2-3; D is possibly TRBD1 (5 bases). The V gene lost 7 bases and the J gene lost 4 bases, with 6 bases spanning the gap. Germline assignment: CDR1 LNHDA and CDR2 SQIVND (reference sequence). This CDR3 has 11 residues. In nucleotides, the CDR3 is TGTGCCAGTAAGGGGTCAGATACGCAGTATTTT. Translation: CASKGSDTQYF.

This clonotype was detected ten times or more. This CDR3 reads CATSTLASADTQYF. DNA for the CDR3: TGTGCCACCAGCACCCTAGCGTCCGCAGATACGCAGTATTTT. This rearrangement joins TRBV15 to TRBJ2-3, with a possible D match to TRBD2 (6 bases). Trimming took 4 bases from V and 4 from J, leaving 12 bases between them. The CDR3 is 14 amino acids. The V gene's germline CDR1 is LNHNV and CDR2 YYDKDF (reference sequence).

Concerning this clonotype itself: A much larger clonotype is one base distant, so this may be a read error. This chain connects TRBV29-1 to TRBJ2-1; 10 bases are shared with TRBD2. J was trimmed by 8 bases and V by 0 bases; bases with no gene match: 7. Germline CDR1 and CDR2: SQVTM and ANQGSEA. The CDR3 loop spans 15 amino acids. The CDR3 DNA is TGCAGCGTTGAAGATCAGCGGGGGGGCCTCGATGAGCAGTTCTTC. Protein product: CSVEDQRGGLDEQFF.

This clonotype has a count of ten or more. The chain carries TRBV29-1 and TRBJ2-5; D possibly corresponds to TRBD2 (5 bases). The CDR3 has 13 residues. CDR1 is SQVTM, CDR2 ANQGSEA, per germline. V was pared by 4 bases and J by 5 bases, with 14 bases between. The CDR3 loop is CSVVGLGSETQYF. CDR3 in DNA: TGCAGCGTTGTGGGATTGGGGAGCGAGACCCAGTACTTC.

The J gene is TRBJ2-1, the V gene TRBV27, with D perhaps matching TRBD2 (6 bases). This CDR3 contains 14 residues. Deletions cut 6 bases from V and 5 bases from J, with 14 bases between. Germline CDR1 reads MNHEY; CDR2 reads SMNVEV (reference sequence). CDR3 DNA sequence: TGTGCCAGCAGCGACGGGAGTCCCAACAATGAGCAGTTCTTC. It is translated as CASSDGSPNNEQFF.

The chain has TRBV4-1 and TRBJ1-2, with TRBD1 matching 7 bases. From germline, CDR1 is MGHRA and CDR2 YSYEKL. Germline trimming cut 2 bases from V and 3 bases from J; bases unmatched to any gene: 6. The CDR3 spans 15 residues. In DNA form, the CDR3 reads TGCGCCAGCAGCCAAAGACAGGGAGACGACTATGGCTACACCTTC. It encodes CASSQRQGDDYGYTF.

This clonotype occurred many times. The rearrangement joins TRBV7-8 to TRBJ1-5; D unresolved. From germline, CDR1 is SGHVS and CDR2 FQNEAQ. The CDR3 totals 15 residues. V gave up 3 bases and J gave up 9 bases, with 18 bases separating them. CDR3: CASSFQRTGPGPQHF. CDR3 sequence (DNA): TGTGCCAGCAGCTTCCAGAGGACTGGCCCCGGGCCCCAGCATTTT.